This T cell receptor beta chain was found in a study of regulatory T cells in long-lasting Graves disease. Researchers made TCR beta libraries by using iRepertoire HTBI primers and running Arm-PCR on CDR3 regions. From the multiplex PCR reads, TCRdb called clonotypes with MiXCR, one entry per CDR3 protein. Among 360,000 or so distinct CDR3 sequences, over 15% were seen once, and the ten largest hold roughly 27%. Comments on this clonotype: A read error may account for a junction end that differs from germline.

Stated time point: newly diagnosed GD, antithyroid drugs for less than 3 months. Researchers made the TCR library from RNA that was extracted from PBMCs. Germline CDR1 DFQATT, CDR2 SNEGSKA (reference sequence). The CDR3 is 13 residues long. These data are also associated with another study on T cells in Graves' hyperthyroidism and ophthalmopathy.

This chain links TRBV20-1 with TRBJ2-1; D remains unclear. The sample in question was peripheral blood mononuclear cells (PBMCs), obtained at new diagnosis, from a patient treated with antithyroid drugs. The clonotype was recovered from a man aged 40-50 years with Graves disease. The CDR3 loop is CSAREDLVGEQFF. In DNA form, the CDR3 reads TGCAGTGCCAGAGAGGACCTAGTCGGAGAGCAGTTCTTC.